This T cell receptor (beta chain) comes out of a study of cytomegalovirus exposure and HLA in healthy donors. The study's findings and limits: Across donors, most TCRs were seen rarely, yet some public ones were widespread.

The PCR ran on 60 Vbeta and 13 Jbeta primers. Per the original data handling: A later analysis tallied approximately 87 million unique TCR beta chains, some 10 million of them shared. Sequencing used immunoSEQ multiplex PCR; TCRdb keeps in-frame clones, though not all of them. The V and J calls and clone size come from that table; D and trimming were worked out from the DNA. The table shows more than 75,000 clones, with 79% occurring only once. J was trimmed by 9 bases and V by 3 bases; bases with no gene match: 7. Germline CDR1 and CDR2: SGHDT and YYEEEE. This CDR3 has 15 residues. Turning to this clone: Its antigen is unidentified.

This TCR derives from a woman aged 40 to 50 in good health and CMV-seronegative. The sample comprised PBMCs. V usage is TRBV5-6 and J usage is TRBJ1-6, with 9 bases matching TRBD1. Written as DNA, the CDR3 is TGTGCCAGCAGCTCACTGGACAGGGGCAGTTCACCCCTCCACTTT. Translated: CASSSLDRGSSPLHF.